A selection of T cell receptor beta chains follows, all from one sample in a study of T-cell reconstitution after alpha-beta-depleted transplantation in children. TCRdb used MiXCR to reprocess the PCR reads, holding one entry per CDR3 protein. The table lists 550,000 to 600,000 distinct CDR3 sequences, under 25% of them singletons. Material: PBMCs, mostly from graft donor cells, obtained 360 days after TCRalphabeta/CD19-depleted stem cell transplant. Every receptor here comes from a boy under three years old who had a stem cell transplant for acute myeloid leukemia, so the T cells may come from the graft donor. The CDR3 runs from the conserved cysteine through the conserved F or W. D genes are given only for firm matches. Clone size is stated in some rows and not others, as once, few, many or a class when expanded.

few | TRBJ1-2 | TRBV11-2 | - | TGTGCCAGCAGCTTAGACTACACCTTC | CASSLDYTF
few | TRBJ2-3 | TRBV20-1 | - | TGCAGTGCTAGGGGCCCGGGGAACCCATCGCAGTATTTT | CSARGPGNPSQYF
few | TRBJ2-2 | TRBV27 | - | TGTGCCAGCAGCCGCCGGGCAGGGGAGCTGTTTTTT | CASSRRAGELFF
- | TRBJ2-2 | TRBV4-2 | TRBD2 | TGTGCCAGCAGCCGATCAATATCCTCGCGTTGGACTAGCGGGGGGGCAAACACCGGGGAGCTGTTTTTT | CASSRSISSRWTSGGANTGELFF
- | TRBJ2-5 | TRBV20-1 | TRBD1 | TGCAGTGCTAGAGGACGGACAGGCCAAGAGACCCAGTACTTC | CSARGRTGQETQYF
many | TRBJ2-3 | TRBV28 | - | TGTGCCAGCAGTAGCCCCGGAGTTAGCGGATTTCGGTATTTT | CASSSPGVSGFRYF
few | TRBJ2-5 | TRBV20-1 | - | TGCAGTGCTAGAGCCCCAGGTTCGGTGGGGGCAGGGGAGACCCAGTACTTC | CSARAPGSVGAGETQYF
- | TRBJ1-2 | TRBV20-1 | - | TGCAGTGCTAGTGGTGAGGGGGAGCAGAGCTACTATGGCTACACCTTC | CSASGEGEQSYYGYTF
- | TRBJ2-5 | TRBV5-4 | TRBD2 | TGTGCCAGCAGCTTGTCCCCGGTCACAGGGATGGGGGTAGCGGGGGGCCGGGAGACCCAGTACTTC | CASSLSPVTGMGVAGGRETQYF
many | TRBJ2-2 | TRBV12-3/TRBV12-4 | - | TGTGCCAGCAGTTTTGGGTACACCGGGGAGCTGTTTTTT | CASSFGYTGELFF
few | TRBJ1-2 | TRBV7-6 | TRBD1 | TGTGCCAGCAGCGCGACAGGGTACGGAGGCTACACCTTC | CASSATGYGGYTF
many | TRBJ2-7 | TRBV19 | - | TGTGCCAGTAGTTCGCCCAGCGGGGAGCAGTACTTC | CASSSPSGEQYF
once | TRBJ2-3 | TRBV4-3 | - | TGCGCCAGCAGCCAAGACTCCCTCTTTGGGGGGGCGAGCGCAGATACGCAGTATTTT | CASSQDSLFGGASADTQYF
- | TRBJ2-1 | TRBV20-1 | - | TGCAGTGCCCTAGAGATATCAGGGGGGCCTTACAATGAGCAGTTCTTC | CSALEISGGPYNEQFF
- | TRBJ1-2 | TRBV12-3/TRBV12-4 | - | TGTGCCAGCATCCAGGGCCAGGAGGGTGGCTACACCTTC | CASIQGQEGGYTF
- | TRBJ2-7 | TRBV7-2 | - | TGTGCCAGCAGCTTTATCGCAGCCGGAGGCGAGCAGTACTTC | CASSFIAAGGEQYF
many | TRBJ2-1 | TRBV12-3/TRBV12-4 | - | TGTGCCAGCAGTCAGGTGGTGAGGGGCCGGGATGAGCAGTTCTTC | CASSQVVRGRDEQFF
- | TRBJ1-2 | TRBV7-2 | - | TGTGCCAGCAGCTTAGCGCAAGTAATGGACGGCTACACCTTC | CASSLAQVMDGYTF
- | TRBJ1-1 | TRBV12-5 | TRBD1 | TGTGCTAGTGGCGTAACAGCTTTCCGGGACAGGCCCAATGAAGCTTTCTTT | CASGVTAFRDRPNEAFF
- | TRBJ2-3 | TRBV6-5 | TRBD2 | TGTGCCAGCGGGGACTACCCAGATACGCAGTATTTT | CASGDYPDTQYF
- | TRBJ2-4 | TRBV12-3/TRBV12-4 | TRBD2 | TGTGCCAGCAGTTTAGCGCTGGGGCGGGGAGGGGAAAACATTCAGTACTTC | CASSLALGRGGENIQYF
few | TRBJ2-5 | TRBV20-1 | - | TGCAGTGCTGCCCTGGAGACCCAGTACTTC | CSAALETQYF
few | TRBJ2-2 | TRBV20-1 | - | TGCAGTGCTAGACGGAGGTCGGGGGCCAACACCGGGGAGCTGTTTTTT | CSARRRSGANTGELFF
many | TRBJ2-5 | TRBV5-1 | - | TGCGCCAGCAGCTCCCCCGGGACGCAGCAAGAGACCCAGTACTTC | CASSSPGTQQETQYF
- | TRBJ2-1 | TRBV5-8 | - | TGTGCCAGCAGCTTCCTTCGGGCAACCCTTCACAATGAGCAGTTCTTC | CASSFLRATLHNEQFF
few | TRBJ2-3 | TRBV20-1 | - | TGCAGTGCTAACGCCGGGGGGCATTTCACAGATACGCAGTATTTT | CSANAGGHFTDTQYF
many | TRBJ2-3 | TRBV5-1 | - | TGCGCCAGCAGACACACCCTACCCACAGATACGCAGTATTTT | CASRHTLPTDTQYF
- | TRBJ1-4 | TRBV27 | - | TGTGCCAGCAGTCCCCTTGGAGGGTCCGAAAAACTGTTTTTT | CASSPLGGSEKLFF
- | TRBJ2-7 | TRBV7-2 | TRBD2 | TGTGCCAGCAGCTTTACTAGCGGTTACGAGCAGTACTTC | CASSFTSGYEQYF
many | TRBJ2-3 | TRBV30 | - | TGTGCCTGTGCGCCCACAGATACGCAGTATTTT | CACAPTDTQYF
many | TRBJ2-3 | TRBV5-5 | TRBD2 | TGTGCCAGCAGCTTGAAGTCGGCGGGGGGTACAGATACGCAGTATTTT | CASSLKSAGGTDTQYF
- | TRBJ2-2 | TRBV5-1 | - | TGCGCCAGCAGCCTTGAGCACACCGGGGAGCTGTTTTTT | CASSLEHTGELFF
few | TRBJ1-2 | TRBV6-5 | TRBD1 | TGTGCCAGCAGTAGGACAGGAGTCTATGGCTACACCTTC | CASSRTGVYGYTF
- | TRBJ2-5 | TRBV12-3/TRBV12-4 | TRBD1 | TGTGCCAGCAGACACCGGGACAGGGAAGAGACCCAGTACTTC | CASRHRDREETQYF
many | TRBJ2-3 | TRBV14 | TRBD2 | TGTGCCAGCAGCCGGCCGGGGGGATACACAGATACGCAGTATTTT | CASSRPGGYTDTQYF
many | TRBJ1-1 | TRBV4-1 | - | TGCGCCAGCAGGAACAGCAATTTTAACACTGAAGCTTTCTTT | CASRNSNFNTEAFF
few | TRBJ2-1 | TRBV10-2 | TRBD1 | TGCGCCAGCACTTCTGACAGGGTCCACAATGAGCAGTTCTTC | CASTSDRVHNEQFF
- | TRBJ1-1 | TRBV15 | - | TGTGCCACCAGAGCGAACACTGAAGCTTTCTTT | CATRANTEAFF
- | TRBJ2-5 | TRBV15 | - | TGTGCCACCAGCGATATCGTAGAGACCCAGTACTTC | CATSDIVETQYF
- | TRBJ1-6 | TRBV20-1 | - | TGCAGTGCTAGAGCAAGGAGTTCACCCCTCCACTTT | CSARARSSPLHF
- | TRBJ2-5 | TRBV7-3 | TRBD1 | TGTGCCAGCAGCTACAGGGGAAACCGCCAAGAGACCCAGTACTTC | CASSYRGNRQETQYF
- | TRBJ1-5 | TRBV6-6 | - | TGTGCCAACGGATTTGACAGAAATCAGCCCCAGCATTTT | CANGFDRNQPQHF
few | TRBJ2-7 | TRBV13 | - | TGTGCCAGCAGCTTATTCCGGGGATACGAGCAGTACTTC | CASSLFRGYEQYF
once | TRBJ2-1 | TRBV5-1 | TRBD2 | TGCGCCAGCAGCTTGGAAGGGACTACCAACAATGAGCAGTTCTTC | CASSLEGTTNNEQFF
- | TRBJ1-6 | TRBV20-1 | TRBD1 | TGCAGTGCTCACTCGGGACAGGGTTTAAGTTCACCCCTCCACTTT | CSAHSGQGLSSPLHF
many | TRBJ2-6 | TRBV5-1 | - | TGCGCCAGCAGCTTAAACCCTTGGCAGGGTAGCTCTGGGGCCAACGTCCTGACTTTC | CASSLNPWQGSSGANVLTF